Shown below are 4 T cell receptor beta chains from a single sample sequenced in a study of blood T cell repertoires in COVID-19. Libraries were prepared by immunoSEQ multiplex PCR; TCRdb keeps only in-frame clonotypes and omits some of them. This sample has some 150,000 clones, with roughly nine tenths found just once. The specimen was peripheral blood. The receptors originated from a woman aged 80 or over in a cohort sampled during active or convalescent COVID-19.

The chain joins TRBV25-1 to TRBJ1-3; D remains ambiguous. The V end was cut by 4 bases, the J end by 8 bases, with 12 bases between. The germline V gene has CDR1 MGHDK and CDR2 SYGVNS. This CDR3 has 13 amino acids. This CDR3 is CASSVSGGDTIYF. The CDR3 nucleotides are TGTGCCAGCAGTGTCTCTGGCGGGGACACCATATATTTT.

The rearrangement links TRBV7-9 to TRBJ2-5; TRBD2 agrees at 14 bases. V shed 5 bases and J 7 bases; nucleotides not matched to a gene: 12. The CDR3 contains 17 residues. CDR1 and CDR2 from the germline V gene are SEHNR and FQNEAQ (reference sequence). The CDR3 protein is CASSPRGLAGGTGTQYF. As DNA, the CDR3 is TGTGCCAGCAGCCCCAGAGGACTAGCGGGAGGAACGGGGACCCAGTACTTC. Looking up the rest from reference TRBV7-9 and TRBJ2-5 gives the full variable domain: DTGVSQNPRHKITKRGQNVTFRCDPISEHNRLYWYRQTLGQGPEFLTYFQNEAQLEKSRLLSDRFSAERPKGSFSTLEIQRTEQGDSAMYLCASSPRGLAGGTGTQYFGPGTRLLVL.

This clone was observed once. V is TRBV10-3 and J is TRBJ2-2, with 13 bases identical to TRBD2. Unmatched junction bases numbered 9, after V lost 10 bases and J lost 7 bases. From germline, CDR1 is ENHRY and CDR2 SYGVKD. The CDR3 sequence is 15 residues long. The CDR3 DNA reads TGTGCCACCGGGACTAGCGGGATGAGGAGCGGGGAGCTGTTTTTT. It yields the protein CATGTSGMRSGELFF.

This clone occurred once. The chain links TRBV28 to TRBJ1-4; perhaps TRBD1 as D (5 bases). The germline V gene has CDR1 MDHEN and CDR2 SYDVKM. The V gene lost 3 bases and the J gene lost 6 bases, with 14 bases spanning the gap. CDR3 length equals 15 residues. The CDR3 sequence: CASSLGLDMDEKLFF. The DNA for the CDR3 is TGTGCCAGCAGTTTGGGTCTGGACATGGATGAAAAACTGTTTTTT.